These T cell receptor beta chains were read from a single sample in a study of human T cells and chemical hapten exposure. MiXCR, applied by TCRdb to the RACE reads, yields one record per CDR3 protein. The sample holds 280,000 or so distinct CDR3 sequences; around 7% are singletons and the top ten take more than 0.95%. Sequencing used whole blood, obtained in connection with sensitization to the hapten diphenylcyclopropenone (DPC). The receptors were sampled from a man between 18 and 29 years old with alopecia areata. Some clones in this sample may be carry-over from other donors' samples. CDR3s include the opening cysteine and the closing phenylalanine or tryptophan. Each record gives: D gene, clone size, J gene, CDR3 length, V gene, CDR3 protein, CDR3 DNA. A D gene is named only where the DNA matches it firmly. The listing skips clone size in some rows; elsewhere it reads once, few, many or a size class.

NA NA TRBJ1-5 15 TRBV9 CASSVDSRPHQPQHF TGTGCCAGCAGCGTTGACAGTAGGCCGCATCAGCCCCAGCATTTT
NA few TRBJ2-1 12 TRBV29-1 CSVAENSNEQFF TGCAGCGTTGCGGAGAACAGCAATGAGCAGTTCTTC
NA NA TRBJ2-7 13 TRBV28 CASSLDRDYEQYF TGTGCCAGCAGTTTGGACAGAGACTACGAGCAGTACTTC
TRBD1 NA TRBJ2-1 16 TRBV10-3 CAISESRTGSLNEQFF TGTGCCATCAGTGAGTCGCGGACAGGGTCATTGAATGAGCAGTTCTTC
TRBD2 few TRBJ2-3 16 TRBV7-2 CASSAGLAGLTDTQYF TGTGCCAGCAGCGCAGGACTAGCGGGCCTCACAGATACGCAGTATTTT
NA many TRBJ1-1 15 TRBV11-2 CASSLETVMNTEAFF TGTGCCAGCAGCTTAGAAACAGTAATGAACACTGAAGCTTTCTTT
NA few TRBJ2-3 14 TRBV5-1 CASRGGVNTDTQYF TGCGCCAGCAGAGGCGGGGTGAACACAGATACGCAGTATTTT
TRBD1 many TRBJ1-5 14 TRBV2 CASGQGYSNQPQHF TGTGCCAGCGGACAGGGATATAGCAATCAGCCCCAGCATTTT
TRBD1 many TRBJ1-1 14 TRBV4-3 CASSRLPGQGQAFF TGCGCCAGCAGCCGCCTCCCGGGACAGGGGCAGGCTTTCTTT
NA NA TRBJ1-4 13 TRBV5-5 CASSLDTDEKLFF TGTGCCAGCAGCTTGGACACCGATGAAAAACTGTTTTTT
NA many TRBJ2-7 16 TRBV5-6 CASSLALGPRTYEQYF TGTGCCAGCAGCTTGGCCTTGGGACCACGCACGTACGAGCAGTACTTC
TRBD1 few TRBJ2-7 13 TRBV28 CASSLPGGDEQYF TGTGCCAGCAGTTTACCAGGGGGCGATGAGCAGTACTTC
NA NA TRBJ2-3 16 TRBV5-6 CASSHRDGGSTDTQYF TGTGCCAGCAGCCACCGGGACGGAGGTAGCACAGATACGCAGTATTTT
TRBD1 few TRBJ1-1 14 TRBV5-1 CASSLGDRGRRAFF TGCGCCAGCAGCTTAGGGGACAGGGGGCGCCGAGCTTTCTTT
NA few TRBJ1-5 14 TRBV5-1 CASSLGQYNQPQHF TGCGCCAGCAGCTTGGGACAGTACAATCAGCCCCAGCATTTT
NA few TRBJ2-1 14 TRBV2 CASSEARSINEQFF TGTGCCAGCAGTGAAGCTAGGTCCATTAATGAGCAGTTCTTC
TRBD1 NA TRBJ1-4 16 TRBV6-2/TRBV6-3 CASREGQLTTNEKLFF TGTGCCAGCAGAGAGGGACAGCTCACAACTAATGAAAAACTGTTTTTT
NA few TRBJ2-2 15 TRBV2 CASNLGRQNTGELFF TGTGCCAGCAATTTAGGAAGGCAGAACACCGGGGAGCTGTTTTTT
TRBD1 few TRBJ2-2 15 TRBV20-1 CSARDRSLNTGELFF TGCAGTGCTAGGGACAGGAGTTTGAACACCGGGGAGCTGTTTTTT
NA NA TRBJ1-2 14 TRBV7-9 CASSRDGATYGYTF TGTGCCAGCAGCCGCGACGGGGCCACCTATGGCTACACCTTC
TRBD2 few TRBJ2-5 16 TRBV5-5 CASRPIRTSLQETQYF TGTGCCAGCAGACCTATCCGGACTAGCCTTCAAGAGACCCAGTACTTC
NA many TRBJ2-4 11 TRBV29-1 CSVRTENIQYF TGCAGCGTTAGGACGGAAAACATTCAGTACTTC
NA few TRBJ1-1 13 TRBV5-4 CASSRILNTEAFF TGTGCCAGCAGCCGAATTCTAAACACTGAAGCTTTCTTT
NA NA TRBJ1-3 17 TRBV28 CASSWGQGRHSGNTIYF TGTGCCAGCAGTTGGGGTCAGGGAAGACACTCTGGAAACACCATATATTTT
TRBD1 few TRBJ2-6 18 TRBV11-2 CASSFPLGQATGANVLTF TGTGCCAGCAGCTTCCCCTTGGGACAGGCGACTGGGGCCAACGTCCTGACTTTC
TRBD1 NA TRBJ1-2 13 TRBV4-3 CASGQGSRYGYTF TGCGCCAGTGGACAGGGAAGTCGGTATGGCTACACCTTC
NA NA TRBJ2-1 13 TRBV5-6 CASSFGALHEQFF TGTGCCAGCAGCTTTGGGGCCCTCCATGAGCAGTTCTTC
NA NA TRBJ2-3 13 TRBV9 CASSPRLTDTQYF TGTGCCAGCAGCCCGAGACTTACAGATACGCAGTATTTT
TRBD1 few TRBJ1-2 14 TRBV24-1 CATQPDRINYGYTF TGTGCCACCCAGCCGGACAGGATTAACTATGGCTACACCTTC
NA many TRBJ2-7 13 TRBV6-5 CASSYPSMREQYF TGTGCCAGCAGTTACCCCAGTATGAGAGAGCAGTACTTC
TRBD2 NA TRBJ2-3 14 TRBV29-1 CSVSSGVVTDTQYF TGCAGCGTTTCTAGCGGGGTAGTGACAGATACGCAGTATTTT
TRBD1 few TRBJ2-3 16 TRBV24-1 CATSDPRQGLTDTQYF TGTGCCACCAGTGATCCCCGACAGGGCCTCACAGATACGCAGTATTTT
TRBD1 NA TRBJ2-5 18 TRBV7-3 CASSLGPRQGRDQETQYF TGTGCCAGCAGCTTAGGTCCCCGACAGGGAAGGGACCAAGAGACCCAGTACTTC
NA NA TRBJ2-5 14 TRBV7-2 CASSSTGLQETQYF TGTGCCAGCAGCTCCACAGGCTTACAAGAGACCCAGTACTTC
NA few TRBJ1-6 17 TRBV12-3/TRBV12-4 CASSLAGMGPYNSPLHF TGTGCCAGCAGTTTAGCGGGGATGGGACCCTATAATTCACCCCTCCACTTT
NA few TRBJ2-1 12 TRBV5-1 CASSLLRGEQFF TGCGCCAGCAGCTTGTTGCGGGGTGAGCAGTTCTTC
TRBD1 few TRBJ2-2 18 TRBV5-5 CASSPSRGRRTNTGELFF TGTGCCAGCAGCCCCTCGAGGGGGCGACGTACGAACACCGGGGAGCTGTTTTTT
NA many TRBJ2-5 17 TRBV4-1 CASSLHPPGSLGETQYF TGCGCCAGCAGCCTACACCCGCCTGGGTCCTTAGGGGAGACCCAGTACTTC
NA NA TRBJ1-2 13 TRBV6-2/TRBV6-3 CASSPRGFYGYTF TGTGCCAGCAGCCCCCGCGGGTTCTATGGCTACACCTTC
TRBD1 many TRBJ2-7 14 TRBV4-1 CASSHKAGGYEQYF TGCGCCAGCAGCCACAAGGCAGGGGGCTACGAGCAGTACTTC
TRBD2 few TRBJ2-5 16 TRBV7-6 CASSSYPTSEEETQYF TGTGCCAGCAGCTCCTACCCGACTAGCGAGGAAGAGACCCAGTACTTC
NA few TRBJ1-1 14 TRBV3-1 CASSQDLSSTEAFF TGTGCCAGCAGCCAGGACCTTTCGAGCACTGAAGCTTTCTTT
NA few TRBJ2-3 15 TRBV5-1 CASSLDVGSTDTQYF TGCGCCAGCAGCTTGGACGTGGGAAGCACAGATACGCAGTATTTT
NA many TRBJ1-2 15 TRBV27 CASSVRDGPLIGYTF TGTGCCAGCAGTGTCCGGGACGGACCTCTTATCGGCTACACCTTC
NA NA TRBJ2-5 15 TRBV5-1 CASSLVPGTQETQYF TGCGCCAGCAGCTTGGTGCCAGGGACCCAAGAGACCCAGTACTTC
NA few TRBJ1-1 16 TRBV5-1 CASSPARVMGTTEAFF TGCGCCAGCAGCCCAGCCCGGGTCATGGGAACCACTGAAGCTTTCTTT
TRBD1 few TRBJ2-7 14 TRBV12-3/TRBV12-4 CASSRQGRSYEQYF TGTGCCAGCAGTCGACAGGGAAGGTCCTACGAGCAGTACTTC